This T cell receptor beta chain is drawn from a study of cytomegalovirus exposure and HLA in healthy donors (dated by TCRdb to about 2017). In terms of the full investigation: In an earlier analysis of 587 of the donors, 250 to 300 Gb of sequence data and some 120 million unique TCR beta sequences from about 190 million T cells were reported. On average, around 240,000 unique TCR beta nucleotide sequences were sequenced per donor among about 400 genotyped donors of the cohort, with roughly 18% of those sequences being non-productive. Because of strong linkage in the cohort, roughly five DR-DQ haplotypes were treated as single units for association and clustering. The study was designed to test whether signatures of past pathogen exposure could be identified by cataloging public T cell receptors. Roughly 300 gigabases of sequencing data and roughly 80 million unique TCR sequences made up an early release that covered about 640 HLA-typed donors. Every repertoire in the discovery cohort had been generated on one and the same sequencing platform. High-throughput TCR immunosequencing, statistical association of individual TCRs with disease status, and machine learning were combined to predict cytomegalovirus infection status. Along with the approximately 700-subject first cohort, a separate validation cohort of approximately 110 different subjects was used. A later analysis re-examined previously published TCR beta repertoires from several hundred donors and added high-resolution HLA genotyping to investigate patterns of TCR occurrence. Class I and class II HLA loci were covered by the typing at four-digit resolution. To decide whether each TCR beta V gene segment behaved as functional or pseudogenic, an earlier analysis of approximately 600 of the donors relied on high-throughput TCR beta sequencing. The study profiled the T cell repertoires of 550 to 700 subjects by immunosequencing and related them to cytomegalovirus serostatus. Donor age, sex, ethnicity and CMV serostatus were collected together with the repertoire data. Rather than drawing on any new phenotypic data, the later analysis identified candidate immune exposures from TCR beta sequences and the way those sequences occurred across donors. Genome-wide SNP genotypes for about 65% of the roughly 670 donors were used in a later genetic analysis, which treated that subset as a discovery cohort. The number of donors typed differed by locus, with about 629-630 for A, B, C, DRB1 and DQB1, 522 for DQA1, under 610 for DPA1, and over 400 for DPB1. Of the roughly 390 genotyped donors, approximately 83% fell in the genetic ancestry cluster associated with self-reported Caucasian donors.

With regard to this clone: This receptor's antigen is unknown. The sample holds no much larger clone one base away, and base qualities are not on file.

In total, fewer than 750 healthy bone marrow donors made up the cohort. At the time of sampling, every cohort member was nominally healthy, though immune exposures that went unrecorded were likely present. The donor was CMV seropositive and was included in the group of 250 to 300 seropositive cohort members. A peripheral blood sample was provided by each donor, and peripheral blood mononuclear cells were used for TCR beta sequencing. The Qiagen DNeasy Blood Extraction Kit was used to extract genomic DNA from the blood cell samples. Overall study results and their limits: According to a later analysis, most CMV-associated TCR beta chains appeared to be HLA-restricted, and the HLA associations seemed to be driven largely by CMV exposure. A few of the identified cytomegalovirus-associated TCR beta chains were confirmed in vitro to be specific for cytomegalovirus antigens. The authors suggested that the approach could potentially be generalized to other disease states and immunological phenotypes. In both the original and validation cohorts, the classifier was reported to diagnose cytomegalovirus status with high specificity and sensitivity. Strong co-occurrence of HLA alleles, especially DR and DQ, made assigning TCR associations to individual alleles difficult. A further reported finding was that TCR beta sequences accurately predicted the HLA-A and HLA-B alleles for most subjects in the first cohort. A group of highly shared sequence variants was considered likely to be a technical artifact of the sequencing pipeline. Across donors, most TCR sequences were observed very rarely, whereas some public TCRs were present in many individuals. A later analysis found that HLA-associated TCR beta chains were more clonally expanded and had lower generation probabilities than equally common non-associated chains. Compared with the roughly 700-donor mean, donors in an Asian-associated ancestry cluster had fewer N-insertions in productive TCRs, according to a later genetic analysis. A later genetic analysis associated a missense DCLRE1C variant with V-gene and J-gene trimming of TCR beta chains, and an independent cohort replicated the association. Some IMGT-functional V segments, including TRBV6-2 and TRBV6-3, could not be distinguished by the 87-base-pair reads and were therefore excluded. HLA typing was unavailable for some donors at each locus, so association tests used only the typed subset. In an earlier analysis of 587 of the donors, most TCR beta V segments appeared in productive rearrangements about 87% or about 30% of the time, broadly matching IMGT annotations. Correlated functional status among segregating V segments might reflect linkage disequilibrium, but an unknown experimental factor could not be ruled out. For the cohort, immune exposure information was limited to CMV serostatus. In a later analysis, about 16,000 TCR beta sequences were associated with specific HLA alleles at a false discovery rate of 0.05. About 15 rarely observed V segments, including chromosome 9 orphons, were excluded from the earlier analysis of a few hundred of the donors because counts were too low. According to a later analysis, TCR association rates differed among HLA loci, with DRB1 alleles showing the most associated TCRs and HLA-C alleles showing the fewest. The presence/absence analyses assumed that sequencing depth was roughly uniform across donors, and that assumption may not be true. This cohort had only TCR beta chains sequenced, and the lack of alpha or paired-chain data limited which features could be detected. The study listed 164 TCR beta chains as associated with cytomegalovirus. A later analysis reported that several top co-occurrence clusters appeared linked to parvovirus B19, influenza, CMV and Epstein-Barr virus.

The method was the immunoSEQ multiplex PCR assay. For the multiplex PCR, a mixture combining 60 forward primers for TCR Vbeta segments and 13 reverse primers for TCR Jbeta segments was used. The CDR3 region of rearranged TCR beta genes was amplified from genomic DNA by a multiplex PCR assay. On the Illumina HiSeq System, the amplified TCR beta libraries were sequenced as 87-base-pair reads. On the study's bioinformatics: A later analysis counted about 76 million unique TCR beta chains across the 550 to 750 repertoires, and some 11 million of these chains were shared by at least two donors. Raw reads were error-corrected and collapsed into unique sequences by a nearest-neighbor algorithm in which closely related sequences were merged to remove PCR and sequencing errors. V, D and J gene segments were assigned by aligning CDR3 sequences to IMGT reference sequences. For a sequence to be retained, a match of at least six nucleotides was required to both a V gene segment and a J gene segment. Rearrangements were classified as productive when the CDR3 lacked stop codons and remained in frame with V and J, and all other rearrangements were classified as non-productive. CDR3 was defined according to IMGT convention as the region running from the second conserved V-encoded cysteine to the conserved J-encoded phenylalanine. Sequences without an unambiguous match to a single V gene segment were excluded from the earlier analysis of 587 of the donors. An earlier analysis of a few hundred of the donors classified V segments as functional when productive rearrangements were above 56.7% and as segregating when the standard deviation between donors was above 5%. A statistical classification framework was developed to diagnose cytomegalovirus status using the catalog of TCR beta chain sequences. A later analysis assigned V and J genes by comparing TCR nucleotide sequences with IMGT/GENE-DB human TR gene sequences. In a later analysis, CDR3 sequences and most-parsimonious VDJ recombination scenarios were assigned using the TCRdist pipeline. In a later analysis, each TCR beta chain was defined by its CDR3 amino acid sequence together with its V-gene family, and reads lacking a unique V-gene family were excluded. As a way to deal with suspected cross-contamination and a sequencing artifact, a later analysis dropped approximately 590 nucleotide sequences that were highly shared and had low generation probability. In a later analysis, a clonal expansion index was calculated for each public chain from normalized within-repertoire ranks of inferred template counts. A later analysis computed generation probabilities with a VDJ recombination model fitted to out-of-frame rearrangements, and checked the results against IGoR. A later analysis scored TCR-TCR, TCR-HLA and TCR-CMV co-occurrence with hypergeometric tests, applying a repertoire-size bias correction to TCR pairs. False discovery rates were estimated in a later analysis by permuting HLA or CMV assignments 20 times. A later analysis grouped co-occurring TCRs with DBSCAN, adding TCRdist sequence similarity when clustering within HLA-allele-positive subsets. Repertoires with fewer than 30,000 or more than 120,000 public chains were left out of co-occurrence clustering, as were a handful of repertoires with anomalous nucleotide sharing. TCRdb holds this immuneACCESS table with in-frame rearrangements only. Some clones are missing; in checked studies, unresolved V genes explain under half, and the rest has no known cause. The DNA was the basis for D and trimming; V, J and clone size are from that table. For this sample there are approximately 100,000 clones; approximately 80% appear just once. The top ten constitute approximately 15% of the sample.

Trimming takes 0 bases from V and 0 bases from J, and the germline ends sit 12 bases apart. From a lookup of the germline V gene, CDR1 and CDR2 are SGDLS and YYNGEE. There are 17 amino acids in the CDR3, from cysteine to phenylalanine inclusive. The sequence is cut down to CDR3 DNA, 51 bases in frame from base 1. The receptor's source is a man between 60 and 75 years old in good health and CMV-seropositive. Sequenced: PBMCs. In this chain, TRBV9 is recombined with TRBJ2-2; a confident D gene designation cannot be given. The bases are TGTGCCAGCAGCGTAGATGAGGAGCGAGCGAACACCGGGGAGCTGTTTTTT. It codes for CASSVDEERANTGELFF.